Listed below are T cell receptor beta chains from one sample, sequenced in a study of T cells expressing NK-cell markers. TCRdb re-called the 5' RACE reads and catalogs CDR3 proteins one per entry, DNA excluded. This sample's clone table lists roughly 350,000 distinct CDR3 sequences. The sample consisted of blood T cells: a sorted CD56 or NKG2C T cell subset, CD4+ or CD8+ T cells, or bulk PBMC T cells (not recorded which). The receptors were sampled from a man between 18 and 69 years old in good health. CDR3s include the opening cysteine and the closing phenylalanine or tryptophan. Each record gives: V gene, J gene, CDR3 protein.

TRBV7-2	TRBJ2-5	CASSAGTAKETQYF
TRBV4-1	TRBJ2-3	CASSQWDSLSDTQYF
TRBV28	TRBJ1-3	CASSLIPASGNTIYF
TRBV21-1	TRBJ2-3	CASAERGGPGTDTQYF
TRBV11-3	TRBJ1-1	CASSLGTGLNTEAFF
TRBV24-1	TRBJ2-2	CATSVQGITGELFF
TRBV5-5	TRBJ2-5	CASSFVAYQETQYF
TRBV6-1	TRBJ2-2	CASRRTIPKNTGELFF
TRBV6-6	TRBJ2-3	CASGEGWDTQYF
TRBV18	TRBJ2-5	CASSPEVTREETQYF
TRBV28	TRBJ2-1	CASSLKGGFTYNEQFF
TRBV27	TRBJ1-2	CASSSGRGGYTF
TRBV10-3	TRBJ1-1	CAISDPPLNTEAFF
TRBV6-1	TRBJ2-3	CASRPLAAPLPDTQYF
TRBV20-1	TRBJ2-7	CSATPVRGLSYEQYF
TRBV7-9	TRBJ2-5	CASSLTQGAGETQYF
TRBV6-2/TRBV6-3	TRBJ2-5	CASREWGKQETQYF
TRBV5-6	TRBJ2-3	CASGQTGSTDTQYF
TRBV25-1	TRBJ2-5	CASIGSLETQYF
TRBV27	TRBJ2-3	CASSLTGLAGGPDTQYF
TRBV7-2	TRBJ1-1	CASSILGGNEAFF
TRBV7-3	TRBJ2-2	CASSSGGGWSGELFF